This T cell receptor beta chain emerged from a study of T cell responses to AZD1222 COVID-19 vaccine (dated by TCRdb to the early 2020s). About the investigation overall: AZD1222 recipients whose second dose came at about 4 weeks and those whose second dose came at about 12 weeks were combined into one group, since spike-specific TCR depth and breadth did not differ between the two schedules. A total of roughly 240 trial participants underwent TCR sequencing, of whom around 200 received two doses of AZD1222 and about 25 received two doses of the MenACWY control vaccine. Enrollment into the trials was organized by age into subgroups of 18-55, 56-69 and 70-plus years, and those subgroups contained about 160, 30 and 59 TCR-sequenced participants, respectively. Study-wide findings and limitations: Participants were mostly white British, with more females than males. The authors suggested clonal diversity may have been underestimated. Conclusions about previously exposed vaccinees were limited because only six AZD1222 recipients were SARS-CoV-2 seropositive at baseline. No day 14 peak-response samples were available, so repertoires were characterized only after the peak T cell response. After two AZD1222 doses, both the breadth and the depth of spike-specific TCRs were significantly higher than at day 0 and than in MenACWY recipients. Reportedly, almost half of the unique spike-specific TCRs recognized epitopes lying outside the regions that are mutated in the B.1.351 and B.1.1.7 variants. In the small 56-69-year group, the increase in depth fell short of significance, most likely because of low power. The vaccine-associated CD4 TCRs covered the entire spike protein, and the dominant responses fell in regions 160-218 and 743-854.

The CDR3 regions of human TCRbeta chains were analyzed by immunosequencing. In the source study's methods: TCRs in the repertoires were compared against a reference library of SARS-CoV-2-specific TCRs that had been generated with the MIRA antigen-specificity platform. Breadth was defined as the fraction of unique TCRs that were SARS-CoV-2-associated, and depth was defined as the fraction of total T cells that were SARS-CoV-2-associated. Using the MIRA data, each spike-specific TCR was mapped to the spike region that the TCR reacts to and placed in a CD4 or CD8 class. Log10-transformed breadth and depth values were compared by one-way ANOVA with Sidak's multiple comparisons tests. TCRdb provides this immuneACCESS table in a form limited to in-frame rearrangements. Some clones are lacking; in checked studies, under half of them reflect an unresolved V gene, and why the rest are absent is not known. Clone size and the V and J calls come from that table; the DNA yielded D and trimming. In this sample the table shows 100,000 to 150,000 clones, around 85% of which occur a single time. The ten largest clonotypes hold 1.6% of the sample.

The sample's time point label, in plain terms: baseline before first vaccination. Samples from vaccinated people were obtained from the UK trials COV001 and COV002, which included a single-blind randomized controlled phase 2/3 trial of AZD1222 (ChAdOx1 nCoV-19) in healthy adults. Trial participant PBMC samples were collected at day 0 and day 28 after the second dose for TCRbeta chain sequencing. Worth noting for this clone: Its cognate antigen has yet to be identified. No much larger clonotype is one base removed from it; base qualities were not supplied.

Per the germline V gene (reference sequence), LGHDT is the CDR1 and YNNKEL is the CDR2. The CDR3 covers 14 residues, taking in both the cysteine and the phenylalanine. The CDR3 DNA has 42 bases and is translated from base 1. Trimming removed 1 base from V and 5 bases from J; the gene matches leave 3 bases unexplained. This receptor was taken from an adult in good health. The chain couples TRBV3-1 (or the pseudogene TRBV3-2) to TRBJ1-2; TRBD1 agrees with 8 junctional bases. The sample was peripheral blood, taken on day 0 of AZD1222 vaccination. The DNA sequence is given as TGTGCCAGCAGCCAAGGGACAGGGTTTTATGGCTACACCTTC. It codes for CASSQGTGFYGYTF.